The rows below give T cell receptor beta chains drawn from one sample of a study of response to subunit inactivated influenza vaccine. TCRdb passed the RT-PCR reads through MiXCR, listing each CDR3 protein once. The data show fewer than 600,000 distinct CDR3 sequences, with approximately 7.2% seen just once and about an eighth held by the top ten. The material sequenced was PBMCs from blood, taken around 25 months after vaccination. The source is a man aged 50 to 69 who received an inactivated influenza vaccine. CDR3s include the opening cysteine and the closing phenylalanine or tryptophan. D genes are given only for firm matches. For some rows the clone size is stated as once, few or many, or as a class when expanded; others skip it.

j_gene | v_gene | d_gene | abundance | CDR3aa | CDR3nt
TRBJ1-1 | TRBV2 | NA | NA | CASRSQRFMNTEAFF | TGTGCCAGCAGGAGCCAGCGCTTCATGAACACTGAAGCTTTCTTT
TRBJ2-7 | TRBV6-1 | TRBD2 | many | CASTPGGGSYEQYF | TGTGCCAGCACCCCGGGGGGGGGCTCCTACGAGCAGTACTTC
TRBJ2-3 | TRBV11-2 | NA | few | CASSLQPRRTPPFSTDTQYF | TGTGCCAGCAGCCTACAGCCCCGACGTACACCACCCTTTAGCACAGATACGCAGTATTTT
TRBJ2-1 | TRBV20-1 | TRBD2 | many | CSATRLAGGFEQFF | TGCAGTGCTACCCGACTAGCGGGAGGGTTTGAGCAGTTCTTC
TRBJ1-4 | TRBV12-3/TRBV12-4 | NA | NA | CASRAGRSNNEKLFF | TGTGCCAGCAGGGCGGGACGGTCGAATAATGAAAAACTGTTTTTT
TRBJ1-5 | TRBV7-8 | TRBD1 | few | CASSATPGQGRIYGNQPQHF | TGTGCCAGCAGCGCAACCCCCGGACAGGGCCGGATATATGGCAATCAGCCCCAGCATTTT
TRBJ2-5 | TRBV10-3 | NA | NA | CAISSGQETQYF | TGTGCCATATCGTCGGGCCAAGAGACCCAGTACTTC
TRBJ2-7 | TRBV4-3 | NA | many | CASSQDFRGGFSEQYF | TGCGCCAGCAGCCAAGATTTCAGGGGGGGCTTCTCCGAGCAGTACTTC
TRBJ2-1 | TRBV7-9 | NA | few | CASSRKGVGFF | TGTGCCAGCAGCCGAAAAGGGGTAGGGTTCTTC
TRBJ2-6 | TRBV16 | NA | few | CASSQFNSGANVLTF | TGTGCCAGCAGCCAATTTAACTCTGGGGCCAACGTCCTGACTTTC
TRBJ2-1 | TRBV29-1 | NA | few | CSVEDGERAYNEQFF | TGCAGCGTTGAAGATGGTGAGCGGGCCTACAATGAGCAGTTCTTC
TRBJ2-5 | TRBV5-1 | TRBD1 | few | CASTVTPGTGGRETQYF | TGCGCCAGCACTGTAACTCCCGGGACAGGTGGCCGAGAGACCCAGTACTTC
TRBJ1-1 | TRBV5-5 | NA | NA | CASSFEVNTEAFF | TGTGCCAGCAGCTTTGAAGTGAACACTGAAGCTTTCTTT
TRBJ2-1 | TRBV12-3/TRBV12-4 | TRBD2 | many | CASRGLAGDYNEQFF | TGTGCCAGCAGAGGACTAGCGGGAGATTACAATGAGCAGTTCTTC
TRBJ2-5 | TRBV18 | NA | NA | CASSRGDEETQYF | TGTGCCAGCTCACGTGGCGACGAAGAGACCCAGTACTTC
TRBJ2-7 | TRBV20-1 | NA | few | CSARGGGNSYEQYF | TGCAGTGCTAGAGGAGGGGGGAACTCGTACGAGCAGTACTTC
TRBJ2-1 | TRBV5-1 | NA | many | CASSLDNEQFF | TGTGCCAGCAGCTTAGACAATGAGCAGTTCTTC
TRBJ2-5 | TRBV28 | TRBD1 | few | CASTAPPWTGGETQYF | TGTGCCAGCACCGCCCCCCCCTGGACAGGGGGGGAGACCCAGTACTTC
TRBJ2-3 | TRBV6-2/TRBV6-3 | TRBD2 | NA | CASSYVLSGGAPDTQYF | TGTGCCAGCAGTTACGTTCTTAGCGGGGGGGCCCCGGATACGCAGTATTTT
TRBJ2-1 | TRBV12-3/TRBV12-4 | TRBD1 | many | CASSVTGINEQFF | TGTGCCAGCAGTGTGACAGGGATCAATGAGCAGTTCTTC
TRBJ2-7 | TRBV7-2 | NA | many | CASSLLRTLEQYF | TGTGCCAGCAGCTTATTGCGAACCCTCGAGCAGTACTTC
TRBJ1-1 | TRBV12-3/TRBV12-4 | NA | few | CASSPARAEAFF | TGTGCCAGCAGCCCCGCCAGGGCTGAAGCTTTCTTT
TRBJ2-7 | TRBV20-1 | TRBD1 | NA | CSALGQGASYEQYF | TGCAGTGCCCTAGGACAGGGGGCTTCCTACGAGCAGTACTTC
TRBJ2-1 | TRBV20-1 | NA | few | CSARLGLRDEQFF | TGCAGTGCTAGGTTAGGTTTGCGGGACGAGCAGTTCTTC
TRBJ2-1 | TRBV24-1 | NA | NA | CATSEPTAPVDVRNEQFF | TGTGCCACCAGTGAGCCCACTGCCCCGGTGGACGTTCGCAATGAGCAGTTCTTC
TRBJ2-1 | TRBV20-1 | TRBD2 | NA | CSARALAGEGNEQFF | TGCAGTGCTAGGGCCCTAGCGGGAGAAGGGAATGAGCAGTTCTTC
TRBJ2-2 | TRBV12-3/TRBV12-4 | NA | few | CASSLRHTGELFF | TGTGCCAGCAGTTTACGGCACACCGGGGAGCTGTTTTTT
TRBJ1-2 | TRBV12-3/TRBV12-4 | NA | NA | CASSPNGPDYGGYTF | TGTGCCAGCAGTCCCAACGGTCCAGACTATGGCGGCTACACCTTC
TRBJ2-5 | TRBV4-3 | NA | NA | CASSQDPGVGTTYPETQYF | TGCGCCAGCAGCCAAGATCCGGGTGTGGGCACCACATATCCCGAGACCCAGTACTTC
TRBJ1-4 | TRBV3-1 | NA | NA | CASSQDWKFGSNEKLFF | TGTGCCAGCAGCCAAGATTGGAAGTTTGGATCCAATGAAAAACTGTTTTTT
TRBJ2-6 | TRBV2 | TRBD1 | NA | CATSGDRGLSGANVLTF | TGTGCCACCAGTGGGGACAGGGGGCTATCTGGGGCCAACGTCCTGACTTTC
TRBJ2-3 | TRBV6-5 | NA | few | CASSYLRGRGTQYF | TGTGCCAGCAGTTACCTACGGGGTAGGGGTACGCAGTATTTT
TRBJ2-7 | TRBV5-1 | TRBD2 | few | CASSSGTSGGSYEQYF | TGCGCCAGCAGCTCAGGGACTAGCGGGGGTTCCTACGAGCAGTACTTC
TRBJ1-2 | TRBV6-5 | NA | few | CASSYSGWLGYTF | TGTGCCAGCAGTTACTCAGGCTGGCTCGGCTACACCTTC
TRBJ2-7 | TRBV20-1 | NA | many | CSALHGGEQYF | TGCAGTGCTCTCCACGGAGGGGAGCAGTACTTC
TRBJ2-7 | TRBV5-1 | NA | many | CASSSTGTLSSYEQYF | TGCGCCAGCAGCTCAACCGGGACGCTCAGCTCCTACGAGCAGTACTTC
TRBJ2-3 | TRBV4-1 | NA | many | CASSQEHRDTQYF | TGCGCCAGCAGCCAAGAGCACCGGGATACGCAGTATTTT
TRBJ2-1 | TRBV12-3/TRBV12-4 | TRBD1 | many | CASDRGANNEQFF | TGTGCCAGCGACAGGGGGGCTAACAATGAGCAGTTCTTC
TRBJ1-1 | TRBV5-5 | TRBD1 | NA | CASSILGQVKEAFF | TGTGCCAGCAGCATCCTCGGACAGGTGAAAGAAGCTTTCTTT
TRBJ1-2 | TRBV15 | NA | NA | CATSREDSSNYGYTF | TGTGCCACCAGCAGGGAGGACAGTAGTAACTATGGCTACACCTTC
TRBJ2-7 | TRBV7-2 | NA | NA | CASSLETGPHEQYF | TGTGCCAGCAGCTTAGAGACGGGCCCCCACGAGCAGTACTTC
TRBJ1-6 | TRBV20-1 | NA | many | CSARDYGENSPLHF | TGCAGTGCTAGAGATTACGGGGAAAATTCACCCCTCCACTTT
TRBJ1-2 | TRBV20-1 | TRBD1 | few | CSARRTGDRGYGYTF | TGCAGTGCTAGAAGAACGGGGGACAGAGGCTATGGCTACACCTTC
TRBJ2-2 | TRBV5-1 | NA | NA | CASSLSGSANTGELFF | TGCGCCAGCAGCTTATCCGGGAGCGCCAACACCGGGGAGCTGTTTTTT
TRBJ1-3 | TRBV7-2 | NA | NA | CASTFLGNTGNTIYF | TGTGCCAGCACCTTCCTCGGGAATACTGGAAACACCATATATTTT
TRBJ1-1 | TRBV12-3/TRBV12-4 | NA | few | CATYGPGGTEAFF | TGTGCCACATACGGACCGGGGGGCACTGAAGCTTTCTTT
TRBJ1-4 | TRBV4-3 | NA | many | CASSQDWRDEKLFF | TGCGCCAGCAGCCAAGACTGGCGGGATGAAAAACTGTTTTTT
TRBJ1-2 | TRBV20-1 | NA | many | CSAPEAWGYTF | TGCAGTGCCCCCGAGGCTTGGGGCTACACCTTC
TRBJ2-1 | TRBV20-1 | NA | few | CSARDWAANHHYNEQFF | TGCAGTGCTAGAGATTGGGCAGCCAACCACCACTACAATGAGCAGTTCTTC
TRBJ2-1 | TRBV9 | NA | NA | CASSPSFQSRRLSAYNEQFF | TGTGCCAGCAGCCCTAGCTTCCAATCCAGGAGGTTAAGTGCCTACAATGAGCAGTTCTTC
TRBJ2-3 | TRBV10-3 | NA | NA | CAISESQPPAQYF | TGTGCCATCAGTGAGTCACAGCCCCCCGCGCAGTATTTT
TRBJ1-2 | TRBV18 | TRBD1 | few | CASLLQPGQGRTF | TGTGCCAGCTTGCTTCAACCGGGACAGGGGCGAACCTTC